Below, 25 T cell receptor beta chains from the same sample are listed, as sequenced in a study of CXCR3-negative and CXCR3-positive naive CD8 T cells. UMI-labeled 5' RACE yielded the TRB cDNA libraries. From the 5' RACE reads, TCRdb lists one entry per CDR3 protein and no DNA. The sample includes 46,000 or so distinct CDR3 sequences. What was sequenced was naive CXCR3- CD8+ T cells from blood. Subset: CD45RO-CCR7+CD27+CD95- naive CD8+ T cells lacking CXCR3 (TNR3-). All receptors derive from a human donor in good health. Some clones in this sample may be carry-over from other donors' samples.

The chain employs TRBV7-2 and TRBJ2-1; TCRdb picks TRBD1, but there is no DNA to check that call. Germline-derived CDR1 and CDR2 are SGHTA and FQGNSA. The CDR3 loop spans 13 amino acids. CDR3 amino acids: CASGGQIYNEQFF.

The chain is built from TRBV28 and TRBJ2-3. The CDR3 is made up of 14 amino acids. The germline CDR1 and CDR2 sequences are MDHEN and SYDVKM. The chain's CDR3 is CASSLRVVVDTQYF.

This sequence joins TRBV29-1 and TRBJ2-2; TCRdb's D call of TRBD2 is untestable without DNA. The CDR3 contains 14 residues. Germline V gene data show CDR1 as SQVTM and CDR2 as ANQGSEA. CDR3 protein: CSVEGLAGDGELFF.

The V gene is TRBV6-2 or TRBV6-3, the J gene TRBJ2-7. There are 11 residues in the CDR3. Looked up from germline, CDR1 is MNHEY and CDR2 is SVGEGT. The CDR3: CASSPLYEQYF.

This chain joins TRBV4-3 and TRBJ2-7. The CDR3 is 15 residues long. Germline lookup yields CDR1 LGHNA and CDR2 YSLEER. CDR3 sequence reads: CASSQDLVSFYEQYF.

J is TRBJ2-1 and V is TRBV12-3 or TRBV12-4; without DNA, the TCRdb call of TRBD1 cannot be checked. The CDR3 consists of 16 residues. The CDR3 loop is CASREGWGPAYNEQFF.

The rearrangement uses TRBV6-2 or TRBV6-3 and TRBJ2-1; no DNA is available, so the TRBD2 call from TCRdb remains unchecked. This CDR3 spans 15 amino acids. The V gene's germline CDR1 is MNHEY and CDR2 SVGEGT. CDR3 protein: CASSYEPSGGNEQFF.

The V gene is TRBV4-1, the J gene TRBJ1-1. The CDR3 covers 15 residues. Looked up from germline, CDR1 is MGHRA and CDR2 is YSYEKL. The CDR3 here is CASSQGEGGDTEAFF.

The chain combines TRBV6-4 with TRBJ2-1; the D call of TRBD1 rests on TCRdb alone, since no DNA is present to check it. Per the germline V gene, CDR1 is MRHNA and CDR2 is SNTAGT. CDR3 length equals 14 residues. CDR3 amino acids: CASSDSPGGILEFF.

CDR3 sequence: CVSSLEQGAYEQYF. The chain has TRBV5-6 and TRBJ2-7; there is no DNA to check the TCRdb D call of TRBD1. Germline V gives CDR1 SGHDT, CDR2 YYEEEE. There are 14 residues in the CDR3.

The chain employs TRBV5-4 and TRBJ2-1. The CDR3 sequence is 16 residues long. Per the germline V gene, CDR1 is SGHNT and CDR2 is YYREEE (reference sequence). CDR3: CASSSLTSGSYNEQFF. Based on the CDR3 plus reference TRBV5-4 and TRBJ2-1, the full variable domain is ETGVTQSPTHLIKTRGQQVTLRCSSQSGHNTVSWYQQALGQGPQFIFQYYREEENGRGNFPPRFSGLQFPNYSSELNVNALELDDSALYLCASSSLTSGSYNEQFFGPGTRLTVL.

The chain joins TRBV6-5 to TRBJ2-1; the D call from TCRdb, TRBD1, cannot be confirmed without DNA. CDR1 and CDR2 (germline): MNHEY, SVGAGI. CDR3 length: 15 amino acids. This CDR3 is CASSTGVGEYNEQFF.

The chain couples TRBV29-1 to TRBJ2-7; the TCRdb call, TRBD2, lacks DNA for checking. CDR3 size: 11 residues. CDR1 and CDR2 from the germline V gene are SQVTM and ANQGSEA. The CDR3 reads CSVTRGDEQYF.

CDR3 protein: CASSQEALRLARLSYTQYF. The chain combines TRBV4-3 with TRBJ2-3; TCRdb outputs TRBD2, but without DNA this stays unchecked. This CDR3 contains 19 residues. The germline V gene encodes CDR1 LGHNA and CDR2 YSLEER.

The genes are TRBV3-1 and TRBJ2-5. The CDR3 contains 14 residues. Germline-derived CDR1 and CDR2 are LGHDT and YNNKEL (reference sequence). Here the CDR3 reads CASSQDPVRETQYF.

The chain has TRBV29-1 and TRBJ2-7; with no DNA, the TCRdb D assignment of TRBD1 cannot be verified. Germline-derived CDR1 and CDR2 are SQVTM and ANQGSEA. CDR3 length equals 13 residues. CDR3 sequence: CSVEGQGAYEQYF.

V usage is TRBV7-9 and J usage is TRBJ2-7; TCRdb gives TRBD1 as the D gene, but with no DNA this cannot be confirmed. Germline V lookup: CDR1 SEHNR, CDR2 FQNEAQ (reference sequence). The length of the CDR3 is 14 residues. This CDR3 reads CASRDGTGSHEQYF.

The V and J genes are TRBV4-3 and TRBJ2-7; TCRdb indicates TRBD1, and absent DNA this call remains unverified. The CDR3 extends over 13 amino acids. The germline V gene encodes CDR1 LGHNA and CDR2 YSLEER. CDR3 loop: CASSQLGGNEQYF.

The V gene is TRBV6-6, the J gene TRBJ2-5; as DNA is missing, the TRBD1 call by TCRdb cannot be tested. This CDR3 has 15 amino acids. Germline V CDR1 and CDR2: MNHNY, SVGAGI (reference sequence). The CDR3 reads CASSYSRGTGETQYF.

V and J are TRBV6-2 or TRBV6-3 and TRBJ2-1. Per germline, CDR1 MNHEY and CDR2 SVGEGT. The length of the CDR3 is 12 residues. The CDR3 here is CASSYARHHPFF.

This chain links TRBV20-1 with TRBJ2-3; TCRdb's D call, TRBD2, is unchecked because there is no DNA. Germline CDR1 DFQATT, CDR2 SNEGSKA (reference sequence). This CDR3 comprises 15 residues. This CDR3 is CRACLGAESTDTQYF.

This sequence joins TRBV7-9 and TRBJ2-1; TCRdb proposes TRBD2, but this gene call is untestable without DNA. CDR3 length: 15 amino acids. From germline, CDR1 is SEHNR and CDR2 FQNEAQ (reference sequence). CDR3: CASSRLVGHKGEQFF.

The chain links TRBV5-1 to TRBJ2-1; with no DNA, the TCRdb D assignment of TRBD1 cannot be verified. The CDR3 covers 11 residues. Germline-derived CDR1 and CDR2 are SGHRS and YFSETQ. This chain's CDR3 is CASSGTGDQFF.

The chain links TRBV12-3 or TRBV12-4 to TRBJ1-5. CDR3 size: 18 residues. CDR3 sequence reads: CASSPEMAGVYSNQPQHF.

V usage is TRBV12-3 or TRBV12-4 and J usage is TRBJ2-1; no DNA is available, so the TRBD1 call from TCRdb remains unchecked. This CDR3 is built from 16 residues. CDR3 amino acids: CASRFTGTGSGNEQFF.